This T cell receptor (beta chain) was sequenced for a study of cytomegalovirus exposure and HLA in healthy donors. Across the study: T cells numbering around 180 million yielded 100 million to 120 million unique TCR beta sequences in an earlier analysis. Findings and caveats of the study: A later analysis associated 16,000 or so TCR beta sequences with HLA alleles at a 0.05 false discovery rate.

Germline lookup yields CDR1 MNHNS and CDR2 SASEGT. Trimming stripped 6 bases from V and 3 bases from J, with 9 bases between. The CDR3 totals 13 residues. Notes on this clone: What it recognizes is unknown.

It was with 60 Vbeta and 13 Jbeta primers that the PCR ran. Produced via immunoSEQ multiplex PCR; TCRdb's table is partial and in-frame only. This table has about 96,000 clones, 65% to 80% appearing once. Sequenced input: PBMCs. This chain links TRBV6-1 with TRBJ1-5, with unresolved D. This clonotype originated in a woman in her seventies in good health and CMV-seropositive. CDR3 DNA: TGTGCCAGCAGGAGATTAATCAATCAGCCCCAGCATTTT. It translates to CASRRLINQPQHF.